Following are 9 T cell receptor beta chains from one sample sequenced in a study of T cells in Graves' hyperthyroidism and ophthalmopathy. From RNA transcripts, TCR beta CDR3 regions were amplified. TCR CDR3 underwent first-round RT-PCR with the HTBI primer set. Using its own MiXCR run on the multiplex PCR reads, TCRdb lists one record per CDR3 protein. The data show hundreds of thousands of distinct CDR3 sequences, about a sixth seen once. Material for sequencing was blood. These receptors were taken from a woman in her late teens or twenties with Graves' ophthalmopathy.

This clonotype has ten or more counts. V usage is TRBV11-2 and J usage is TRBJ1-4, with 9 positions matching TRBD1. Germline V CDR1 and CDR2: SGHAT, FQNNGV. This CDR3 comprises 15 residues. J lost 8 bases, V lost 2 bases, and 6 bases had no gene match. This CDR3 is CASSLMDRGGEKLFF. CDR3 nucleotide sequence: TGTGCCAGCAGCTTAATGGACAGGGGTGGCGAAAAACTGTTTTTT.

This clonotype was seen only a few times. The CDR3 spells CASSLEGLRGAFF. The CDR3, as DNA: TGTGCCAGCAGCTTGGAAGGGCTCCGGGGAGCTTTCTTT. The genes are TRBV11-2 and TRBJ1-1, with no clear D. The germline CDR1 and CDR2 sequences are SGHAT and FQNNGV. Trimming shortened V by 3 bases and J by 10 bases, and 15 bases separated the two germline ends. CDR3 length: 13 amino acids.

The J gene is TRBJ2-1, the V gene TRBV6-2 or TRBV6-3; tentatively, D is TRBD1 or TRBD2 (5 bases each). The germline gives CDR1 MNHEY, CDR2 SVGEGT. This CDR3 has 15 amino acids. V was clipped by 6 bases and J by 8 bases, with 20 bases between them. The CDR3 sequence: CASSYRAEGLDEQFF. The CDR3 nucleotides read TGTGCCAGCAGCTACCGGGCCGAGGGGCTGGATGAGCAGTTCTTC.

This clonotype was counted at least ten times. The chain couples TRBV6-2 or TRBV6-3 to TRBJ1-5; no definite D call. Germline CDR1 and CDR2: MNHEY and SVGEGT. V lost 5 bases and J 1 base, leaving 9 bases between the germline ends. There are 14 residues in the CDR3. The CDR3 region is CASSPTPSNQPQHF. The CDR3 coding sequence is TGTGCCAGCAGTCCCACACCAAGCAATCAGCCCCAGCATTTT.

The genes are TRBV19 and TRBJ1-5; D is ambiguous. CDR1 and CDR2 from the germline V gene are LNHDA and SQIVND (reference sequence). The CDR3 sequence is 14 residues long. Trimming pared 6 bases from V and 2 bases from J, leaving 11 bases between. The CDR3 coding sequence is TGTGCCAGTAGGGGAAATGAGGGCAATCAGCCCCAGCATTTT. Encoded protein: CASRGNEGNQPQHF.

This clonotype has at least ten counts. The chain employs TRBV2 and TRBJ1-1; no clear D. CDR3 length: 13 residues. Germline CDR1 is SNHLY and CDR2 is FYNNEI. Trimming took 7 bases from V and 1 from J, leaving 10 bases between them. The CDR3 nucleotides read TGTGCCAGCATATTTGACGGGAACACTGAAGCTTTCTTT. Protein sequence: CASIFDGNTEAFF.

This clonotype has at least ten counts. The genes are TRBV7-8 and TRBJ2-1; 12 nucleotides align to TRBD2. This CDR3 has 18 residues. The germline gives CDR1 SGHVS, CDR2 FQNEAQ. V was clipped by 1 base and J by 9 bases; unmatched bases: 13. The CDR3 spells CASSLGRLAGARRGEQFF. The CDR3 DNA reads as TGTGCCAGCAGCTTAGGGAGACTAGCGGGAGCCCGTAGGGGTGAGCAGTTCTTC.

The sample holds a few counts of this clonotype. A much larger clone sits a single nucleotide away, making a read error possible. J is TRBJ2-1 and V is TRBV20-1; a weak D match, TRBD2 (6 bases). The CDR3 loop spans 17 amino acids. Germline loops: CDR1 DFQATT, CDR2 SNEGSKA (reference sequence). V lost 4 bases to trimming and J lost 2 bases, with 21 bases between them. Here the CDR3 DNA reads TGCAGTGCTACGGGTGAGGGAGGTCTGAGCCCCTACAATGAGCAGTTCTTC. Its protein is CSATGEGGLSPYNEQFF.

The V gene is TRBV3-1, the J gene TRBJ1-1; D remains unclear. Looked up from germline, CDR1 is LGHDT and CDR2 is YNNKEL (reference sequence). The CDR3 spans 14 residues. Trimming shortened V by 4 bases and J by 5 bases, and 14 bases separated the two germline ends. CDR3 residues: CASSPEFGKTEAFF. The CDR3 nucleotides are TGTGCCAGCAGCCCCGAGTTCGGGAAAACTGAAGCTTTCTTT.